This TCR beta chain comes out of a study of Ad26.COV2.S vaccination and SARS-CoV-2 variants. Study as a whole: Vaccine-arm donor from the placebo-controlled COV1001 Ad26.COV2.S trial. Doses of Ad26.COV2.S were injected into muscle once or twice, 56 days apart.

The ends lost 7 bases at V and 5 bases at J; junction bases unmatched: 4. The CDR3 totals 12 residues. Treatment denoted: approximately 18 received Ad26.COV2.S at low or high dose, single or two shots; 5 received placebo; per-sample allocation not given. Sample collection was performed on day 63 after the first vaccine or placebo injection. Aged 18-55 years, donor was enrolled in Boston in about 2020. An Ad26 vector expressing Wuhan-strain SARS-CoV-2 spike served as the vaccine. The data were produced by immunoSEQ multiplex PCR, yet TCRdb's version contains in-frame clones alone and is incomplete. Of about 440,000 clones listed, about 90% were seen once; the top ten hold approximately 4.3%.

This specimen was peripheral blood, taken in a trial of Ad26.COV2.S vaccine versus placebo. The chain carries TRBV12-3 or TRBV12-4 and TRBJ1-1; 7 positions match TRBD1. The TCR sequence derives from a person between 18 and 59 years old who received the Ad26.COV2.S COVID-19 vaccine or a placebo. This CDR3 is CASTVQGTEAFF. For the CDR3, the DNA is TGTGCCAGCACCGTACAGGGGACTGAAGCTTTCTTT.